This T cell receptor (beta chain) was sequenced in a study of cytomegalovirus exposure and HLA in healthy donors. Germline V gene sequence: CDR1 SGHDT, CDR2 YYEEEE. The V end lost 5 bases, the J end lost 4 bases, and 12 bases lay between the germline ends. The CDR3 runs 13 residues. PCR used 60 Vbeta primers and 13 Jbeta primers. The table came from immunoSEQ multiplex PCR; TCRdb's copy has only in-frame clones and leaves some out. The table includes just over 150,000 clones, roughly 78% detected once. The genes are TRBV5-6 and TRBJ1-1; D gene ambiguous. The TCR originated in a woman in her 40s in good health and CMV-seronegative. Source material: PBMCs. CDR3 protein: CASSHGGVTEAFF. DNA for the CDR3: TGTGCCAGCAGTCACGGCGGGGTCACTGAAGCTTTCTTT.